These T cell receptor beta chains were read from a single sample in a study of T and B cells in COVID-19 patients. TCRdb reprocessed the multiplex PCR reads via MiXCR and lists one record per CDR3 protein. The data contain under 10,000 distinct CDR3 sequences, about 28% of them seen just once; the ten biggest clones take up approximately 5.1%. The sequencing sample was made of blood. These TCRs come from a human donor who had recovered from COVID-19. Both conserved end residues are part of each CDR3. The D gene is left open where the match is weak. Some rows mark clone size as missing; the rest say once, few, many or name a class of expanded clone.

TRBV19,NA,medium-sized,TRBJ2-7,14,TGTGCCAGTAGTATAGATTTGTACGGTTTTGAGCAGTACTTC,CASSIDLYGFEQYF
TRBV5-1,TRBD1,NA,TRBJ2-7,15,TGCGCCAGCAGCTCCAGCGGGACAGGGGATTACGAGCAGTACTTC,CASSSSGTGDYEQYF
TRBV21-1,NA,NA,TRBJ2-1,18,TGTGCCAGCAGCAGCCTCCAATACCGGGACAGGGTATCTTATGAGCAGTTCTTC,CASSSLQYRDRVSYEQFF
TRBV20-1,TRBD1,NA,TRBJ1-6,15,TGCAGTGCTAGAGATCGGGACAGCGATGTTTCACCCCTCCACTTT,CSARDRDSDVSPLHF
TRBV29-1,NA,large,TRBJ2-2,16,TGCAGCGTTTCGAAACAGGACCTCTCGAACACCGGGGAGCTGTTTTTT,CSVSKQDLSNTGELFF
TRBV10-3,NA,NA,TRBJ2-3,12,TGTGCCACCAGAGGGGACACAGATACGCAGTATTTT,CATRGDTDTQYF
TRBV27,TRBD2,NA,TRBJ2-2,15,TGTGCCAGCAGTGACGGGGGGGCGAACACCGGGGAGCTGTTTTTT,CASSDGGANTGELFF
TRBV5-4,TRBD2,NA,TRBJ2-4,14,TGTGCCAGCAGCCCTAGCGGGGGAGAAAACATTCAGTACTTC,CASSPSGGENIQYF
TRBV29-1,TRBD1,NA,TRBJ2-2,18,TGCAGCGGGGGAGGACAGGGGCCGGGGTGCAACTGGACCGGGGAGCTGTTTTTT,CSGGGQGPGCNWTGELFF
TRBV15,TRBD2,NA,TRBJ2-1,17,TGTGCCACCAGCAGGTTGACTAGCGGGGGGGCTGTTGGTGAGCAGTTCTTC,CATSRLTSGGAVGEQFF
TRBV4-3,NA,medium-sized,TRBJ2-6,16,TGCGCCAGCAGCCAGGCGCAGGGCTCTGGGGCCAACGTCCTGACTTTC,CASSQAQGSGANVLTF
TRBV30,NA,few,TRBJ1-1,12,TGTGCCTGGAGTGTGACTCCTACTGAAGCTTTCTTT,CAWSVTPTEAFF
TRBV18,NA,medium-sized,TRBJ2-1,15,TGTGCCAGCTCACCGCGGGACCTGGGAGGTCGTGAGCAGTTCTTC,CASSPRDLGGREQFF
TRBV12-3/TRBV12-4,NA,NA,TRBJ1-5,13,TGTGCCAGCAGTTTAAATGGGGGTCAGCCCCAGCATTTT,CASSLNGGQPQHF
TRBV6-1,NA,many,TRBJ2-7,16,TGTGCCAGCAGTGAATGGGGTGGGATCAACCGCTACGAGCAGTACTTC,CASSEWGGINRYEQYF
TRBV27,NA,medium-sized,TRBJ2-7,14,TGTGCCAGCAGTTTCGGCCCCTCTGGTTACGAGCAGTACTTC,CASSFGPSGYEQYF
TRBV15,NA,medium-sized,TRBJ1-2,15,TGTGCCACCAGCAACCCAGGGTTAGCGGTGTATGGCTACACCTTC,CATSNPGLAVYGYTF
TRBV27,TRBD2,medium-sized,TRBJ2-3,14,TGTGCCAGCAGTTTGGGGACTAGCCCAGATACGCAGTATTTT,CASSLGTSPDTQYF
TRBV11-2,NA,NA,TRBJ1-1,17,TGTGCCAGCAGCTTAATCTCCGGGCGGGGAAGGAACACTGAAGCTTTCTTT,CASSLISGRGRNTEAFF
TRBV10-3,TRBD1,NA,TRBJ1-5,14,TGTGCCATCAGTGTTGGGCAGGGGGCTCAGCCCCAGCATTTT,CAISVGQGAQPQHF
TRBV20-1,NA,NA,TRBJ1-1,15,TGCAGTGCTAGAGGGGGGGGTGACATGAACACTGAAGCTTTCTTT,CSARGGGDMNTEAFF
TRBV12-3/TRBV12-4,NA,NA,TRBJ1-3,15,TGTGCCAGCAGTCGGGTGGCTTTCTCTGGAAACACCATATATTTT,CASSRVAFSGNTIYF
TRBV7-3,TRBD1,few,TRBJ1-4,15,TGTGCCAGCAGCTTAAGACAGGGTCTTAATGAAAAACTGTTTTTT,CASSLRQGLNEKLFF
TRBV4-3,NA,few,TRBJ1-1,15,TGCGCCAGCAGCCAAGACCGGGGGTTGAACACTGAAGCTTTCTTT,CASSQDRGLNTEAFF
TRBV7-2,NA,few,TRBJ2-3,15,TGTGCCAGCAGCTTAGAGGTTAGGAGCACAGATACGCAGTATTTT,CASSLEVRSTDTQYF
TRBV19,NA,many,TRBJ1-3,15,TGTGCCAGTAGTATAGCCGACAACTCTGGAAACACCATATATTTT,CASSIADNSGNTIYF
TRBV6-2/TRBV6-3,TRBD2,many,TRBJ2-3,14,TGTGCCAGCAGTTTGACTAGCGAATCAGATACGCAGTATTTT,CASSLTSESDTQYF
TRBV10-3,NA,NA,TRBJ2-3,16,TGTGCCATCAGTGAGGGCCGGGACCCGGTCACAGATACGCAGTATTTT,CAISEGRDPVTDTQYF
TRBV5-1,TRBD2,NA,TRBJ2-5,17,TGCGCCAGCAGCACGGGACTAGCGGGTGCTGTTAGATGGACCCAGTACTTC,CASSTGLAGAVRWTQYF
TRBV6-1,NA,NA,TRBJ1-5,12,TGTGCCAGCTCATGGAGCAATCAGCCCCAGCATTTT,CASSWSNQPQHF
TRBV19,NA,medium-sized,TRBJ1-5,13,TGTGCCAGTAGTATGCAGGGCAATCAGCCCCAGCATTTT,CASSMQGNQPQHF
TRBV19,NA,medium-sized,TRBJ1-1,16,TGTGCCAGTAGTATCGGGACATATGTCTCGGACACTGAAGCTTTCTTT,CASSIGTYVSDTEAFF
TRBV29-1,NA,medium-sized,TRBJ1-1,13,TGCAGCGTACAAAAGGACAGCAACACTGAAGCTTTCTTT,CSVQKDSNTEAFF
TRBV30,NA,medium-sized,TRBJ1-5,14,TGTGCCTGGAGTGAGGGAGGGATAGGTCAGCCCCAGCATTTT,CAWSEGGIGQPQHF
TRBV11-2,NA,few,TRBJ2-3,15,TGTGCCAGCAGCTTAGTTGCCGGGGAGAGGGATACGCAGTATTTT,CASSLVAGERDTQYF
TRBV12-3/TRBV12-4,TRBD1,few,TRBJ1-4,14,TGTGCCAGCGCAGGAGGGACAGGGGTTGAAAAACTGTTTTTT,CASAGGTGVEKLFF
TRBV20-1,TRBD1,NA,TRBJ1-5,14,TGCAGTGCTAGTCCCGACAGGGGGGATCAGCCCCAGCATTTT,CSASPDRGDQPQHF
TRBV4-2,TRBD1,few,TRBJ2-2,16,TGTGCCAGCAGCCAACAAAGGGACAGCAACACCGGGGAGCTGTTTTTT,CASSQQRDSNTGELFF
TRBV20-1,TRBD1,NA,TRBJ2-5,14,TGCAGTGCTAGATGGACAGGGACCATAGAGACCCAGTACTTC,CSARWTGTIETQYF
TRBV20-1,TRBD2,few,TRBJ2-5,13,TGCAGTGCTCCACTAGCGGGGCAAGAGACCCAGTACTTC,CSAPLAGQETQYF
TRBV6-5,NA,NA,TRBJ1-3,15,TGTGCCAGCAGTGTCAACAGGGAAATGGGGCGAACCATATATTTT,CASSVNREMGRTIYF
TRBV14,NA,NA,TRBJ1-2,13,TGTGCCAGCAGCCCCGGACAGTATTATGGCTACACCTTC,CASSPGQYYGYTF
TRBV5-4,NA,medium-sized,TRBJ2-3,14,TGTGCCAGCAGCTTGGCGGGGAGCACAGATACGCAGTATTTT,CASSLAGSTDTQYF
TRBV5-5,NA,NA,TRBJ1-5,14,TGTGCCAGCAGCCTAGGGTTTGGCAATCAGCCCCAGCATTTT,CASSLGFGNQPQHF
TRBV4-2,NA,NA,TRBJ2-4,14,TGCGCCAGCAGCCAGGAGGGGGGTCAGCCAGGACAGTACTTC,CASSQEGGQPGQYF
TRBV11-3,NA,NA,TRBJ2-3,16,TGTGCCAGCAGCGCCTATGGGACCGTAAGCACAGATACGCAGTATTTT,CASSAYGTVSTDTQYF
TRBV19,TRBD1,NA,TRBJ2-2,15,TGTGCCAGTAGTAGTTGGGACAGGGGCACCGGGGAGCTGTTTTTT,CASSSWDRGTGELFF
TRBV18,NA,medium-sized,TRBJ2-3,13,TGTGCCAGCTCACCGGGCCTACAGGATACGCAGTATTTT,CASSPGLQDTQYF
TRBV6-5,TRBD2,NA,TRBJ2-5,16,TGTGCCAGCAGAGCGGGACTAGCGGGGGGGGAAGAGACCCAGTACTTC,CASRAGLAGGEETQYF
TRBV12-3/TRBV12-4,NA,medium-sized,TRBJ2-3,13,TGTGCCAGCGGGCCTACTATCACAGATACGCAGTATTTT,CASGPTITDTQYF
TRBV6-5,TRBD2,once,TRBJ2-5,15,TGTGCCAGCAGTGAACTAGCGGGGGGGCCAGAGACCCAGTACTTC,CASSELAGGPETQYF
TRBV6-1,NA,medium-sized,TRBJ2-3,15,TGTGCCAGCAGCCTCCTTAAAGGAAGCACAGATACGCAGTATTTT,CASSLLKGSTDTQYF
TRBV18,NA,medium-sized,TRBJ1-3,16,TGTGCCAGCTCACCGGGAGGCGCGGAGGGTGGAAACACCATATATTTT,CASSPGGAEGGNTIYF
TRBV6-5,TRBD1,NA,TRBJ2-3,15,TGTGCCAGCAGACCGGGGACAGGGTCCACAGATACGCAGTATTTT,CASRPGTGSTDTQYF
TRBV18,NA,NA,TRBJ1-1,11,TGTGCCAGCTCAGGGTCAGATGAAGCTTTCTTT,CASSGSDEAFF